The clone carrying this TCR beta chain has a count of ten or more. It was RNA transcripts that yielded the amplified TCR beta CDR3 regions. First-round RT-PCR of the TCR CDR3 relied on the HTBI primer set. TCRdb redid the calling of the multiplex PCR reads with MiXCR, one entry per CDR3 protein. Here the sample spans approximately 430,000 distinct CDR3 sequences, less than 20% being singletons. Hyperthyroidism had been newly diagnosed in patients aged 18 to 65, and its duration was under 2 months. The data belong to a study of T cells in Graves' hyperthyroidism and ophthalmopathy. V lost 3 bases to trimming and J lost 3 bases; unmatched junction nucleotides: 7. This CDR3 is 16 amino acids long. Germline V CDR1 and CDR2: SGHKS, YYEKEE (reference sequence).

This receptor was obtained from a woman aged 18-30 years with Graves' hyperthyroidism. Material for sequencing was blood. The V call is TRBV5-5, the J call TRBJ2-1, with 9 bases fitting TRBD2. CDR3 nucleotides: TGTGCCAGCAGCTCCCTAGGTAGCGGGGGCTACAATGAGCAGTTCTTC. Amino acid sequence: CASSSLGSGGYNEQFF.